These 30 T cell receptor beta chains were sequenced from one sample in a study of cytomegalovirus exposure and HLA in healthy donors (dated by TCRdb to between 2016 and 2019). Library preparation employed the immunoSEQ multiplex PCR assay. The multiplex PCR relied on a mix of 60 forward primers for TCR Vbeta segments and 13 reverse primers for TCR Jbeta segments. Held by TCRdb, this immuneACCESS table contains in-frame sequences only and omits some clones. Under half of the omission traces to an unresolved V gene where checked; the cause of the rest is unknown. This sample has fewer than 200,000 clones in its table, and roughly 78% of those were observed once. The top ten clones comprise 0.5% to 0.8% of the sample. What was sequenced was PBMCs. All receptors come from a boy aged 10-17 years in good health and CMV-seronegative.

The chain links TRBV6-6 to TRBJ1-4; perhaps TRBD1 as D (6 bases). CDR3 length: 15 amino acids. The V end was cut by 4 bases, the J end by 0 bases, with 9 bases between. Per the germline V gene, CDR1 is MNHNY and CDR2 is SVGAGI (reference sequence). CDR3 nucleotides: TGTGCCAGCAGTTCTTACAGGGCAACTAATGAAAAACTGTTTTTT. Translation gives CASSSYRATNEKLFF.

On this clone itself: The DNA is omitted, as the CDR3 cannot be located on it reliably, and the CDR3 follows TCRdb's listing. The genes are TRBV5-1 and TRBJ1-1; the table gives TRBD1 as D, unverified against the DNA. From germline, CDR1 is SGHRS and CDR2 YFSETQ. The CDR3 adds up to 15 amino acids, both ends counted. The CDR3 sequence is CASSFRARGDTEAFF.

The chain uses TRBV9 and TRBJ1-2, with TRBD1 matching 10 bases. The CDR3 length is 17 residues. V dropped 4 bases and J dropped 2; count of bases not matched to a gene: 11. Germline V gives CDR1 SGDLS, CDR2 YYNGEE. The CDR3 region has the DNA TGTGCCAGCAGCATAACCGGGACAGGGGTGCAGAACTATGGCTACACCTTC. It is translated as CASSITGTGVQNYGYTF.

This chain links TRBV5-1 with TRBJ1-6, with 7 nucleotides matching TRBD1. CDR1 is SGHRS, CDR2 YFSETQ, per germline. CDR3 length equals 15 residues. The V gene end was trimmed by 4 bases and the J gene end by 5 bases; junction bases not matched to a gene: 6. The CDR3 reads CASSLWDRDNSPLHF. Here the CDR3 DNA reads TGCGCCAGCAGCCTATGGGACAGAGATAATTCACCCCTCCACTTT.

The V and J genes are TRBV19 and TRBJ2-2, with a tentative D call TRBD2 (6 bases). CDR1 and CDR2 (germline): LNHDA, SQIVND (reference sequence). V gave up 6 bases and J gave up 2 bases, with 7 bases separating them. The CDR3 runs to 13 residues. CDR3 protein: CASSGGNTGELFF. DNA of the CDR3: TGTGCCAGTAGCGGGGGAAACACCGGGGAGCTGTTTTTT.

There are a few counts of this clone. The chain couples TRBV28 to TRBJ2-7, with D tentatively TRBD2 (5 bases). V lost 5 bases, J lost 6 bases, and 8 bases lay in between. The CDR3 has 11 residues. From germline, CDR1 is MDHEN and CDR2 SYDVKM. As DNA, the CDR3 is TGTGCCAGCAGTCTCGGAGGCGAGCAGTACTTC. As protein: CASSLGGEQYF.

The chain recombines TRBV5-1 with TRBJ2-5; 9 bases fit TRBD2. CDR3 length: 15 amino acids. V shed 0 bases and J 4 bases; nucleotides not matched to a gene: 4. Germline CDR1 and CDR2: SGHRS and YFSETQ. The CDR3 region is CASSLDEAGGETQYF. The CDR3 DNA is TGCGCCAGCAGCTTGGACGAAGCGGGGGGAGAGACCCAGTACTTC.

The chain links TRBV5-6 to TRBJ1-4, with 12 bases matching TRBD1. The CDR3 consists of 14 residues. The germline CDR1 and CDR2 sequences are SGHDT and YYEEEE. The V and J ends lost 5 bases and 7 bases, in that order; junction bases with no gene match: 3. The CDR3 bases are TGTGCCAGCAGTTGGGACAGGGGGCTTGAAAAACTGTTTTTT. The encoded protein is CASSWDRGLEKLFF.

This clone has more than one count but fewer than ten. The gene calls are TRBV7-9 and TRBJ1-2; D may be TRBD1 (6 bases). There are 16 residues in the CDR3. CDR1 and CDR2 from the germline V gene are SEHNR and FQNEAQ (reference sequence). V was pared by 3 bases and J by 2 bases, with 16 bases between. The DNA for the CDR3 is TGTGCCAGCAGCTTCCCCCAACTGGACAGAAACTATGGCTACACCTTC. Amino acid sequence: CASSFPQLDRNYGYTF.

The chain has TRBV5-1 and TRBJ1-1; 9 nucleotides match TRBD1. The germline V gene encodes CDR1 SGHRS and CDR2 YFSETQ. The CDR3 loop spans 15 amino acids. With 0 bases clipped from V and 1 base from J, the junction kept 1 base outside the gene matches. CDR3 bases: TGCGCCAGCAGCTTGGGGGACAGGGCGAACACTGAAGCTTTCTTT. It translates to CASSLGDRANTEAFF.

A few counts support this clone. The chain couples TRBV6-5 to TRBJ2-3; 7 bases are shared with TRBD2. The CDR3 runs 14 residues. Germline V CDR1 and CDR2: MNHEY, SVGAGI. The J segment lost 0 bases and the V segment lost 7 bases, leaving 4 bases of the junction unmatched. The CDR3 loop is CASKTSLSTDTQYF. The CDR3 DNA reads as TGTGCCAGCAAGACTAGCCTAAGCACAGATACGCAGTATTTT.

The rearrangement links TRBV5-1 to TRBJ1-4; D is unresolved. The CDR3 is made up of 14 amino acids. Germline CDR1 and CDR2: SGHRS and YFSETQ. Between the trimmed V and J ends, which lost 4 bases and 8 bases, there was a span of 15 bases. The CDR3 is CASSRTGSEEKLFF. The CDR3 DNA follows: TGCGCCAGCAGCCGCACGGGGTCGGAAGAAAAACTGTTTTTT.

The CDR3 DNA sequence: TGTGCCAGCAGCCGTATCGGAGATGAAAAACTGTTTTTT. Amino acids: CASSRIGDEKLFF. V gene TRBV5-4 combines with J gene TRBJ1-4; D unclear. Per germline, CDR1 SGHNT and CDR2 YYREEE (reference sequence). Trimming removed 4 bases from V and 6 bases from J, with 10 bases in between. The CDR3 spans 13 residues.

This clone has only one observation. The chain is built from TRBV30 and TRBJ1-5, with TRBD1 matching over 7 bases. The J segment lost 4 bases and the V segment lost 1 base, leaving 4 bases of the junction unmatched. The CDR3 spans 14 residues. CDR1 and CDR2 (germline): GTSNPN, SVGIG (reference sequence). Here the CDR3 reads CAWSGQGRNQPQHF. CDR3 DNA: TGTGCCTGGAGTGGACAGGGAAGGAATCAGCCCCAGCATTTT.

This clone was found a few times. The chain couples TRBV5-4 to TRBJ2-7; perhaps TRBD1 as D (6 bases). Trimming stripped 3 bases from V and 7 bases from J, with 11 bases between. CDR1 and CDR2 from the germline V gene are SGHNT and YYREEE (reference sequence). CDR3 length: 12 amino acids. The CDR3 DNA reads TGTGCCAGCAGCTGGGACACCCGGGAGCAGTACTTC. Protein product: CASSWDTREQYF.

Turning to this clone: Germline is not matched at one junction end, which may reflect a read error. The V gene is TRBV7-7, the J gene TRBJ2-3; 7 positions match TRBD2. Germline V gene lookup returns CDR1 SSHAT and CDR2 FNYEAQ (reference sequence). This CDR3 comprises 15 residues. The CDR3 sequence is CASSLYGGRADTQYF. DNA for the CDR3: TGTGCTAGCAGCTTATATGGCGGGAGAGCCGATACGCAGTATTTT.

This clone was picked up one time. The chain couples TRBV4-1 to TRBJ2-3; 11 bases map to TRBD1. After removal of 4 bases from V and 7 bases from J, the junction contained 4 bases not matched to a gene. Germline assignment: CDR1 MGHRA and CDR2 YSYEKL. The CDR3 spans 14 residues. The CDR3 DNA sequence: TGCGCCAGCAGCCTCGGGACAGGGGGGCATACGCAGTATTTT. Protein sequence: CASSLGTGGHTQYF.

Details on this clone: The junction does not match germline at one end; this may be a read error. The rearrangement joins TRBV7-9 to TRBJ2-7; D is undetermined. Germline-derived CDR1 and CDR2 are SEHNR and FQNEAQ (reference sequence). The CDR3 sequence is 12 residues long. CDR3 DNA sequence: TGTGCCCGCAGCCCTACCACCGACAAGCAGTACTTC. This sequence encodes CARSPTTDKQYF.

CDR3 nucleotides: TGTGCCAGCAGCCGCCGGGACAGTCTGAGGGAGCTGTTTTTT. It codes for CASSRRDSLRELFF. The chain couples TRBV13 to TRBJ2-2, with 7 bases fitting TRBD1. The CDR3 totals 14 residues. The V and J ends lost 5 bases and 9 bases, in that order; junction bases with no gene match: 9. Germline V gene data show CDR1 as PRHDT and CDR2 as FYEKMQ (reference sequence).

J is TRBJ1-1 and V is TRBV6-1, with D tentatively TRBD1 (6 bases). Trimming removed 5 bases at V and 4 bases at J, with 17 bases between. Germline V gene data show CDR1 as MNHNS and CDR2 as SASEGT. CDR3 size: 15 residues. The CDR3, as DNA: TGTGCCAGCAGTTCGGGGATAGGGGGGGTCACTGAAGCTTTCTTT. Its translation is CASSSGIGGVTEAFF.

V is TRBV28 and J is TRBJ2-3; D remains unclear. V lost 6 bases and J 3 bases, leaving 19 bases between the germline ends. The CDR3 covers 16 residues. The V gene's germline CDR1 is MDHEN and CDR2 SYDVKM. The CDR3, as DNA: TGTGCCAGCAGCCCCCGTGCGAAGAGAATAACAGATACGCAGTATTTT. Amino acids: CASSPRAKRITDTQYF.

The chain employs TRBV30 and TRBJ1-5; D uncertain. CDR1 GTSNPN and CDR2 SVGIG come from the germline V gene (reference sequence). CDR3 length: 15 amino acids. The V gene lost 0 bases and the J gene lost 5 bases, with 14 bases spanning the gap. CDR3 in amino acids: CAWSVDLSFDQPQHF. The DNA for the CDR3 is TGTGCCTGGAGTGTAGACTTAAGTTTCGATCAGCCCCAGCATTTT. Variable domain in full (rest from reference TRBV30 and TRBJ1-5): SQTIHQWPATLVQPVGSPLSLECTVEGTSNPNLYWYRQAAGRGLQLLFYSVGIGQISSEVPQNLSASRPQDRQFILSSKKLLLSDSGFYLCAWSVDLSFDQPQHFGDGTRLSIL.

Only one count was recorded for this clone. One end of the junction does not line up with germline, which may come from a read error. As DNA, the CDR3 is TGTTCCAGCAGCTTGGCTCCCTCTGGGGCCAACGTCCTGACTTTC. As protein: CSSSLAPSGANVLTF. The chain combines TRBV7-9 with TRBJ2-6; no firm D call. Germline CDR1 and CDR2: SEHNR and FQNEAQ (reference sequence). CDR3 size: 15 residues.

V gene TRBV9 combines with J gene TRBJ2-7, with unresolved D. CDR1 and CDR2 from the germline V gene are SGDLS and YYNGEE. This CDR3 spans 14 amino acids. The V gene lost 0 bases and the J gene lost 1 base, with 8 bases spanning the gap. This CDR3 reads CASSVAPRSYEQYF. CDR3 DNA: TGTGCCAGCAGCGTAGCACCCCGGTCCTACGAGCAGTACTTC.

This clone came up once. The CDR3: CASSLDSGRGLDYGYTF. In nucleotides, the CDR3 is TGTGCCAGCAGCTTAGATAGCGGCAGGGGGCTAGACTATGGCTACACCTTC. The V gene is TRBV11-2, the J gene TRBJ1-2; TRBD1 matches at 8 bases. CDR3 length: 17 amino acids. Trimming at V came to 0 bases and at J to 3 bases, leaving 9 bases not matched to a gene. Germline loops: CDR1 SGHAT, CDR2 FQNNGV.

The chain carries TRBV9 and TRBJ2-6; 7 bases are shared with TRBD2. After removal of 0 bases from V and 0 bases from J, the junction contained 6 bases not matched to a gene. The CDR3 is 18 amino acids. Germline V gives CDR1 SGDLS, CDR2 YYNGEE. As DNA, the CDR3 is TGTGCCAGCAGCGTAGTTGGGGGGGTCTCCTCTGGGGCCAACGTCCTGACTTTC. This sequence encodes CASSVVGGVSSGANVLTF.

This clone came up once. The chain recombines TRBV30 with TRBJ2-3; D is ambiguous. The CDR3 totals 14 residues. CDR1 is GTSNPN and CDR2 is SVGIG in the germline V gene (reference sequence). V was shortened by 1 base and J by 1 base, with 9 bases between the two germline ends. DNA for the CDR3: TGTGCCTGGAGTGGAGGTGGCGGCACAGATACGCAGTATTTT. This codes for CAWSGGGGTDTQYF.

The chain uses TRBV4-1 and TRBJ2-1; D perhaps matches TRBD1 (5 bases). The CDR3 runs to 14 residues. Germline V gene data show CDR1 as MGHRA and CDR2 as YSYEKL. Trimming shortened V by 1 base and J by 8 bases, and 12 bases separated the two germline ends. The CDR3 nucleotides read TGCGCCAGCAGCCAAGTTCCCGACAGTGATGAGCAGTTCTTC. Its translation is CASSQVPDSDEQFF.

V is TRBV5-1 and J is TRBJ1-6, with D tentatively TRBD1 (5 bases). The CDR3 covers 15 residues. V was clipped by 1 base and J by 8 bases, with 13 bases between them. Germline values: CDR1 SGHRS, CDR2 YFSETQ. CDR3 region: CASSLSPRADSPLHF. As DNA, the CDR3 is TGCGCCAGCAGCTTGTCGCCCAGGGCCGATTCACCCCTCCACTTT.

The rearrangement links TRBV7-9 to TRBJ2-2; TRBD1 is a possible D gene (5 bases). The CDR3 has 16 amino acids. Trimming took off 1 base at V and 2 bases at J, with 11 bases between the two ends. From germline, CDR1 is SEHNR and CDR2 FQNEAQ (reference sequence). For the CDR3, the DNA is TGTGCCAGCAGCTTAGGGGCCAGGGCAAACACCGGGGAGCTGTTTTTT. Translated, it gives CASSLGARANTGELFF.